The entry below describes one T cell receptor beta chain. Its antigen is undetermined. This specimen comes from a study of T-cell memory formation after mild COVID-19. With 5 bases removed from V and 0 bases from J, the gap between germline ends came to 14 bases. Germline V gives CDR1 DFQATT, CDR2 SNEGSKA (reference sequence). This CDR3 has 15 amino acids. MiXCR, run by TCRdb on the 5' RACE reads, gives a single entry per CDR3 protein. The repertoire holds over 350,000 distinct CDR3 sequences, with approximately 25% as singletons. Study-wide results and limits: Memory sampled before infection contained some responding clones, suggesting cross-reactive memory joined.

Sequencing was done on a sample of PBMCs or a T cell subset sorted from them (not recorded which). The chain employs TRBV20-1 and TRBJ2-1; D gene uncertain. This receptor was taken from an adult woman who had mild COVID-19 (a few samples of this study predate the infection). Cell type and time point are not known. CDR3 sequence (DNA): TGCAGTGCTCCTGGAACGCATAGCTCCTACAATGAGCAGTTCTTC. Its protein product is CSAPGTHSSYNEQFF.